These 2 T cell receptor beta chains came from one sample sequenced in a study of blood T cells in healthy people across ages. Primers used in a second PCR of about 7 to 12 cycles were a sample-barcoded 5' primer and a J-beta primer mix. One entry per CDR3 protein results from TCRdb running MiXCR on the 5' RACE reads. The repertoire holds some 1.5 million distinct CDR3 sequences, approximately 30% seen once, with about 8% in the top ten. Sequenced input: blood. The receptors stem from a woman in her twenties or thirties in good health.

This clonotype has ten or more counts. The rearrangement links TRBV10-2 to TRBJ2-7, with 9 bases identical to TRBD1. Germline assignment: CDR1 WSHSY and CDR2 SAAADI. This CDR3 has 13 residues. J was trimmed by 3 bases and V by 9 bases; bases with no gene match: 6. This CDR3 reads CASGTGLNYEQYF. The CDR3 DNA reads as TGCGCCAGTGGGACAGGGCTTAACTACGAGCAGTACTTC.

This clonotype was seen ten or more times. The rearrangement joins TRBV28 to TRBJ2-7, with TRBD1 matching over 8 bases. This CDR3 region has 14 residues. Germline CDR1 reads MDHEN; CDR2 reads SYDVKM. The ends lost 3 bases at V and 2 bases at J; junction bases unmatched: 3. CDR3 coding DNA: TGTGCCAGCAGTTTTGGGGGACAGGCCTACGAGCAGTACTTC. Translated, it gives CASSFGGQAYEQYF.